The rows below give T cell receptor beta chains drawn from one sample of a study of tumor-infiltrating lymphocytes in localized non-small cell lung cancer. Data came from immunoSEQ multiplex PCR; TCRdb stores just in-frame clones and leaves some out. Of over 10,000 clones listed, 60% to 70% are singletons. The specimen sequenced was lung tumor tissue. The receptors originated from a human donor with non-small cell lung cancer. The CDR3 runs from the conserved cysteine through the conserved F or W. The order of the fields is CDR3 length, J gene, clone size, V gene, D gene, CDR3 protein, CDR3 DNA. A D gene is named only where the DNA matches it firmly. Clone size appears in some rows only: once, few, many, or a class for an expanded clone.

15 | TRBJ2-5 | NA | TRBV11-1 | NA | CASSPRRGRVETQYF | TGTGCCAGCAGCCCCCGCCGGGGAAGGGTGGAGACCCAGTACTTC
13 | TRBJ2-3 | NA | TRBV30 | NA | CAWSLVGADTQYF | TGTGCCTGGAGTCTAGTGGGGGCAGATACGCAGTATTTT
17 | TRBJ2-4 | NA | TRBV5-1 | TRBD1 | CASSLDPGGWGKNIQYF | TGCGCCAGCAGCTTGGACCCAGGGGGCTGGGGCAAAAACATTCAGTACTTC
13 | TRBJ2-7 | NA | TRBV29-1 | NA | CSSARKGNYEQYF | TGCAGCTCCGCCCGAAAGGGCAACTACGAGCAGTACTTC
13 | TRBJ1-2 | NA | TRBV6-6 | NA | CASSQDVDYGYTF | TGTGCCAGCAGCCAAGACGTCGACTATGGCTACACCTTC
14 | TRBJ1-2 | NA | TRBV5-4 | NA | CASSIPQTNYGYTF | TGTGCCAGCAGCATACCACAGACCAACTATGGCTACACCTTC
12 | TRBJ2-1 | once | TRBV7-9 | NA | CASSSHRHEQFF | TGTGCCAGCAGCTCTCATCGGCATGAGCAGTTCTTC
15 | TRBJ1-4 | NA | TRBV7-2 | NA | CASSLAGLEKEKLFF | TGTGCCAGCAGCTTAGCTGGGCTAGAGAAGGAAAAACTGTTTTTT
16 | TRBJ1-5 | NA | TRBV18 | NA | CASSLTSDGRDQPQHF | TGTGCCAGCTCACTAACCTCGGACGGCCGTGATCAGCCCCAGCATTTT
14 | TRBJ2-5 | NA | TRBV10-2 | TRBD2 | CASRESLARETQYF | TGCGCCAGCAGGGAATCACTAGCGAGAGAGACCCAGTACTTC
14 | TRBJ2-5 | NA | TRBV7-9 | NA | CASSPGALLETQYF | TGTGCCAGCAGCCCCGGCGCCCTCCTCGAGACCCAGTACTTC
15 | TRBJ2-1 | few | TRBV27 | NA | CASRLAPSSYNEQFF | TGTGCCAGCCGTTTAGCGCCAAGCTCCTACAATGAGCAGTTCTTC
14 | TRBJ1-1 | NA | TRBV6-5 | NA | CASSYSTGLTEAFF | TGTGCCAGCAGTTACTCGACCGGGCTAACTGAAGCTTTCTTT
16 | TRBJ2-5 | NA | TRBV5-4 | TRBD1 | CASSLGGDRERKTQYF | TGTGCCAGCAGCTTGGGCGGGGACAGGGAGAGGAAGACCCAGTACTTC
15 | TRBJ2-7 | few | TRBV6-1 | TRBD2 | CASSPLTSGRIEQYF | TGTGCCAGCAGTCCCTTGACTAGCGGGAGGATTGAGCAGTACTTC
14 | TRBJ1-1 | NA | TRBV10-3 | NA | CAISHGEVYTEAFF | TGTGCCATCAGTCATGGAGAGGTTTACACTGAAGCTTTCTTT
14 | TRBJ2-7 | NA | TRBV7-8 | NA | CASSLARFYHEQYF | TGTGCCAGCAGCTTAGCGAGGTTTTACCACGAGCAGTACTTC
15 | TRBJ2-1 | NA | TRBV9 | TRBD1 | CASSVDGTDYNEQFF | TGTGCCAGCAGCGTAGACGGGACAGATTACAATGAGCAGTTCTTC
17 | TRBJ2-7 | NA | TRBV5-4 | NA | CASSLAGGGRVAYEQYF | TGTGCCAGCAGCTTGGCCGGCGGGGGCAGGGTGGCCTACGAGCAGTACTTC
14 | TRBJ2-7 | NA | TRBV5-1 | NA | CASSLQGGSYEQYF | TGCGCCAGCAGCTTACAGGGGGGGAGCTACGAGCAGTACTTC
14 | TRBJ1-2 | NA | TRBV5-1 | TRBD1 | CASSGGTGGNGYTF | TGCGCCAGCAGCGGGGGGACAGGGGGCAATGGCTACACCTTC
16 | TRBJ1-3 | large | TRBV2 | NA | CASSRDKGVSGNTIYF | TGTGCCAGCTCCAGGGACAAGGGGGTATCTGGAAACACCATATATTTT
16 | TRBJ2-2 | NA | TRBV7-2 | TRBD2 | CASSTVRGVLGGELFF | TGTGCCAGCAGCACCGTTCGGGGGGTACTTGGCGGGGAGCTGTTTTTT
15 | TRBJ2-5 | NA | TRBV5-1 | TRBD2 | CASSFEGGPGETQYF | TGCGCCAGCAGCTTCGAGGGAGGGCCGGGAGAGACCCAGTACTTC
14 | TRBJ1-1 | NA | TRBV7-8 | NA | CASSFLNTGTEAFF | TGTGCCAGCAGCTTTCTGAACACGGGCACTGAAGCTTTCTTT
18 | TRBJ2-2 | NA | TRBV5-1 | TRBD2 | CASSLAVTSGTNTGELFF | TGCGCCAGCAGCTTGGCCGTGACTAGCGGGACTAACACCGGGGAGCTGTTTTTT
16 | TRBJ1-1 | NA | TRBV4-1 | NA | CASSLILWTQGTEAFF | TGCGCCAGCAGCCTCATCCTTTGGACCCAGGGCACTGAAGCTTTCTTT
15 | TRBJ2-6 | NA | TRBV27 | NA | CASSLGLTGANVLTF | TGTGCCAGCAGTTTAGGGCTAACTGGGGCCAACGTCCTGACTTTC
13 | TRBJ2-7 | few | TRBV4-2 | NA | CASSPPNSYEQYF | TGTGCCAGCAGCCCGCCGAATTCCTACGAGCAGTACTTC
14 | TRBJ2-1 | once | TRBV6-6 | TRBD2 | CASSYSGRASEQFF | TGTGCCAGCAGTTATAGCGGGAGGGCAAGTGAGCAGTTCTTC
15 | TRBJ2-5 | NA | TRBV28 | NA | CASSVRTGGVGTQYF | TGTGCCAGCAGTGTAAGGACAGGAGGGGTGGGGACCCAGTACTTC
16 | TRBJ1-2 | NA | TRBV28 | NA | CASSSPGYSTFYGYTF | TGTGCCAGCAGTTCGCCGGGATACTCGACTTTCTATGGCTACACCTTC
16 | TRBJ1-3 | NA | TRBV18 | TRBD1 | CASSPPGTGVGNTIYF | TGTGCCAGCTCACCACCGGGAACAGGGGTTGGAAACACCATATATTTT
13 | TRBJ1-1 | NA | TRBV2 | TRBD1 | CASSVRQGDRAFF | TGTGCCAGCAGTGTCCGACAGGGGGATCGTGCTTTCTTT
14 | TRBJ2-1 | few | TRBV14 | TRBD2 | CASSQGGGLGEQFF | TGTGCCAGCAGCCAAGGGGGGGGACTCGGGGAGCAGTTCTTC
15 | TRBJ2-7 | NA | TRBV5-1 | TRBD2 | CASSLFPSGGYEQYF | TGCGCCAGCAGCTTGTTCCCTAGCGGGGGGTACGAGCAGTACTTC
15 | TRBJ2-1 | NA | TRBV5-1 | TRBD2 | CASTTLAGGSREQFF | TGCGCCAGCACCACACTAGCGGGAGGTTCTCGAGAGCAGTTCTTC
15 | TRBJ2-2 | NA | TRBV11-2 | TRBD1 | CASSIYRGRAGELFF | TGTGCCAGCAGCATATACAGGGGTAGGGCCGGGGAGCTGTTTTTT
14 | TRBJ2-1 | NA | TRBV18 | NA | CASSPPGFDNEQFF | TGTGCCAGCTCACCACCGGGCTTTGATAATGAGCAGTTCTTC
14 | TRBJ1-5 | NA | TRBV11-2 | NA | CASSLQGGNQPQHF | TGTGCCAGCAGCTTGCAAGGGGGAAACCAGCCCCAGCATTTT
15 | TRBJ2-7 | once | TRBV6-5 | NA | CASSPWGPSSYEQYF | TGTGCCAGCAGCCCATGGGGCCCCAGCTCCTACGAGCAGTACTTC
15 | TRBJ2-7 | NA | TRBV6-6 | NA | CASSYGRDPSYEQYF | TGTGCCAGCAGTTACGGAAGGGACCCTTCCTACGAGCAGTACTTC
14 | TRBJ2-3 | NA | TRBV5-1 | NA | CASSLEAGVDTQYF | TGCGCCAGCAGCTTGGAGGCGGGTGTGGATACGCAGTATTTT
12 | TRBJ2-1 | NA | TRBV28 | NA | CASSPLLDEQFF | TGTGCCAGCAGTCCCCTTTTGGATGAGCAGTTCTTC
12 | TRBJ2-5 | NA | TRBV7-9 | TRBD2 | CAIRGGGETQYF | TGTGCCATCCGGGGGGGCGGAGAGACCCAGTACTTC
14 | TRBJ2-2 | NA | TRBV19 | TRBD1 | CASKGTGVAGELFF | TGTGCCAGTAAGGGGACAGGGGTTGCCGGGGAGCTGTTTTTT
14 | TRBJ1-3 | NA | TRBV10-3 | TRBD1 | CAISRGQGDNTIYF | TGTGCCATCAGCCGGGGACAGGGGGACAACACCATATATTTT
14 | TRBJ1-5 | medium-sized | TRBV2 | TRBD1 | CASSPMTGDQPQHF | TGTGCCAGCAGCCCGATGACAGGGGATCAGCCCCAGCATTTT
10 | TRBJ2-1 | few | TRBV6-4 | NA | CATQLNEQFF | TGTGCCACCCAGCTCAATGAGCAGTTCTTC
15 | TRBJ2-2 | NA | TRBV5-1 | TRBD1 | CASSLRTGNTGELFF | TGCGCCAGCAGCCTAAGGACAGGAAACACCGGGGAGCTGTTTTTT